These 4 T cell receptor beta chains share one sample of origin, sequenced in a study of T cell repertoires in cytomegalovirus infection. TCRdb processed the reads anew with MiXCR; each CDR3 protein has one entry. This sample carries over 200,000 distinct CDR3 sequences, approximately 15% of them seen once, and the ten largest clones take roughly 8.7%. Sample: PBMCs. Source of these receptors: a human donor in good health (CMV status not recorded). Some clones in this sample may be carry-over from other donors' samples.

This clonotype was counted a few times. The chain links TRBV12-3 or TRBV12-4 to TRBJ2-5, with no clear D. The CDR3 spans 12 residues. Trimming took off 2 bases at V and 5 bases at J, with 6 bases between the two ends. The DNA for the CDR3 is TGTGCCAGCAGTTTAAGTTGGGAGACCCAGTACTTC. This encodes CASSLSWETQYF.

This clonotype was recorded at least ten times. The V call is TRBV7-9, the J call TRBJ2-7; 10 bases map to TRBD2. The germline gives CDR1 SEHNR, CDR2 FQNEAQ (reference sequence). The CDR3 covers 15 residues. The J segment lost 1 base and the V segment lost 7 bases, leaving 7 bases of the junction unmatched. The CDR3 nucleotides read TGTGCCAGCACCGAGAGCGGGAGGGGGTCCTACGAGCAGTACTTC. Translating it yields CASTESGRGSYEQYF.

This clonotype was observed a handful of times. The CDR3 nucleotides read TGTGCCAGCAGCCCCGCTGGGCGGGGGGGAACTGAAGCTTTCTTT. Residues: CASSPAGRGGTEAFF. This sequence joins TRBV5-4 and TRBJ1-1, with D possibly TRBD1 on 5 matching bases. The CDR3 runs to 15 residues. The V end lost 4 bases, the J end lost 5 bases, and 18 bases lay between the germline ends. Per germline, CDR1 SGHNT and CDR2 YYREEE (reference sequence). Full variable domain (rest looked up from reference TRBV5-4 and TRBJ1-1): ETGVTQSPTHLIKTRGQQVTLRCSSQSGHNTVSWYQQALGQGPQFIFQYYREEENGRGNFPPRFSGLQFPNYSSELNVNALELDDSALYLCASSPAGRGGTEAFFGQGTRLTVV.

This rearrangement joins TRBV24-1 to TRBJ2-1; 8 nucleotides line up with TRBD2. Germline trimming cut 4 bases from V and 3 bases from J; bases unmatched to any gene: 7. The germline gives CDR1 KGHDR, CDR2 SFDVKD. The CDR3 runs to 16 residues. As DNA, the CDR3 is TGTGCCACCAGTGACTCTAGCGGGCTGTACTACAATGAGCAGTTCTTC. The encoded protein is CATSDSSGLYYNEQFF.